These T cell receptor beta chains were read from a single sample in a study of T cells after yellow fever vaccination. In TCRdb, the 5' RACE reads were re-called with MiXCR into one record per CDR3 protein. There are roughly 310,000 distinct CDR3 sequences in the sample; roughly 4% occur only once, and roughly a quarter lies in the top ten. The specimen was PBMCs, collected on the day of the yellow fever booster vaccination. These receptors were taken from a man aged 18 to 30 who received the YFV17D yellow fever vaccine. The CDR3 runs from the conserved cysteine through the conserved F or W. D genes are given only for firm matches. Not every row has a clone size; where given, it reads once, few, many or a size class.

V gene	D gene	J gene	clone size	CDR3 DNA	CDR3 protein
TRBV5-1	.	TRBJ1-1	many	TGCGCCAGCACACGGGAAGGCACTGAAGCTTTCTTT	CASTREGTEAFF
TRBV6-5	TRBD1	TRBJ1-5	few	TGTGCCAGCAGGCAGGGGGAGTATCAGCCCCAGCATTTT	CASRQGEYQPQHF
TRBV5-4	TRBD1	TRBJ2-3	few	TGTGCCAGCAGCGGACAGGGCCGGGGAGATACGCAGTATTTT	CASSGQGRGDTQYF
TRBV12-3/TRBV12-4	.	TRBJ1-2	.	TGTGCCAGCAGTTTCAATGGCTACACCTTC	CASSFNGYTF
TRBV29-1	.	TRBJ1-2	few	TGCAGCGTTGAAAGGGTCGCTCTCTATGGCTACACCTTC	CSVERVALYGYTF
TRBV11-3	.	TRBJ2-3	many	TGTGCCAGCAGCTTACGTCTTGGAACCAGGGAGAAGGCAGATACGCAGTATTTT	CASSLRLGTREKADTQYF
TRBV5-1	.	TRBJ2-1	many	TGCGCCAGCTCACCCCAGGGTGGTCTCCGCGATGAGCAGTTCTTC	CASSPQGGLRDEQFF
TRBV5-1	TRBD1	TRBJ2-5	many	TGCGCCAGCAGCCCCGGGACAGGGGTTATAGAGACCCAGTACTTC	CASSPGTGVIETQYF
TRBV7-3	.	TRBJ2-2	many	TGTGCCAGCAGTTACGGAGGGGAAACCGGGGAGCTGTTTTTT	CASSYGGETGELFF
TRBV2	.	TRBJ1-2	.	TGTGCCAGCACCTTGAGTCGGGCGGAGGCCTATGGCTACACCTTC	CASTLSRAEAYGYTF
TRBV7-9	.	TRBJ2-3	many	TGTGCCAGCAGCACGATTAGCGGAAGCACAGATACGCAGTATTTT	CASSTISGSTDTQYF
TRBV7-2	.	TRBJ2-7	.	TGTGCCAGCAGCTTCGCGACCTCAGGAAACTCCTACGAGCAGTACTTC	CASSFATSGNSYEQYF
TRBV3-1	.	TRBJ1-1	many	TGTGCCAGCAGCCCACCTACGAACACTGAAGCTTTCTTT	CASSPPTNTEAFF
TRBV10-3	TRBD2	TRBJ2-5	many	TGTGCCATCAGTGATCCGCGGGGGGTTCTTTCCCAGTACTTC	CAISDPRGVLSQYF
TRBV20-1	TRBD1	TRBJ1-5	.	TGCAGTGCCAGGACAGGGAGTAGCAATCAGCCCCAGCATTTT	CSARTGSSNQPQHF
TRBV28	TRBD1	TRBJ1-1	.	TGTGCCAGCAGTTTTGACAGGGGGTGGTCGGGAACTGAAGCTTTCTTT	CASSFDRGWSGTEAFF
TRBV6-5	.	TRBJ2-1	many	TGTGCCAGCAGACCTGGACAGAGCTCCTACAATGAGCAGTTCTTC	CASRPGQSSYNEQFF
TRBV5-4	TRBD1	TRBJ1-2	few	TGTGCCAGCAGCTTTACAGGGGAGGTCGGTGGCTACACCTTC	CASSFTGEVGGYTF
TRBV15	.	TRBJ2-3	many	TGTGCCACCAGCAGAGATAAGGGGCCGACAGCGAGCACAGATACGCAGTATTTT	CATSRDKGPTASTDTQYF
TRBV6-2/TRBV6-3	TRBD1	TRBJ2-6	many	TGTGCCAGCAGTCGACAGGGTGCTGGGGCCAACGTCCTGACTTTC	CASSRQGAGANVLTF
TRBV5-5	TRBD1	TRBJ1-1	many	TGTGCCAGCAGCAGGAACACAGGGGACACTGAAGCTTTCTTT	CASSRNTGDTEAFF
TRBV7-3	.	TRBJ2-3	many	TGTGCCAGCAGCTTAGGGCCTCCGGATACGCAGTATTTT	CASSLGPPDTQYF
TRBV5-4	TRBD1	TRBJ1-1	few	TGTGCCAGCAGCCCTCGGACAGGGAAGAACACTGAAGCTTTCTTT	CASSPRTGKNTEAFF
TRBV18	.	TRBJ1-1	.	TGTGCCAGCTCACCGGCCAGAATGAACACTGAAGCTTTCTTT	CASSPARMNTEAFF
TRBV6-5	.	TRBJ1-2	many	TGTGCCAGCAGTGACTCCACCCGTAAACAGGGCTACACCTTC	CASSDSTRKQGYTF
TRBV7-2	.	TRBJ2-5	few	TGTGCCAGCCTACCTCCAGGTATCCAAGAGACCCAGTACTTC	CASLPPGIQETQYF
TRBV10-3	.	TRBJ2-5	many	TGTGCCATCAGTGGGGGGGTCCGGGAGACCCAGTACTTC	CAISGGVRETQYF
TRBV12-5	TRBD1	TRBJ2-3	many	TGTGCTAGTGGTTCGCGGACAGGGGCAGATACGCAGTATTTT	CASGSRTGADTQYF
TRBV7-9	TRBD1	TRBJ1-4	.	TGTGCCAGCAGCCTTGGGGGACAGACCCATGAAAAACTGTTTTTT	CASSLGGQTHEKLFF
TRBV27	.	TRBJ1-6	many	TGTGCCAGCAGTCCCTGGGGGCCGGCTACCCTCCACTTT	CASSPWGPATLHF
TRBV15	TRBD1	TRBJ1-3	many	TGTGCCACCAGCACCGGACAGGGCTCTGGAAACACCATATATTTT	CATSTGQGSGNTIYF
TRBV3-1	.	TRBJ2-1	.	TGTGCCAGCAGGCGCGGGCTTGTCTCCTACAATGAGCAGTTCTTC	CASRRGLVSYNEQFF
TRBV11-2	.	TRBJ1-1	.	TGTGCCAGCAGCCCCCAGACAGGCTACACTGAAGCTTTCTTT	CASSPQTGYTEAFF
TRBV12-3/TRBV12-4	TRBD1	TRBJ2-5	many	TGTGCCAGCAGGCCAGGACAGGGCGCCGAGACCCAGTACTTC	CASRPGQGAETQYF
TRBV6-5	.	TRBJ2-1	many	TGTGCCAGCAGTTACTCTGGTGGTTCCTACAATGAGCAGTTCTTC	CASSYSGGSYNEQFF
TRBV5-1	.	TRBJ2-2	.	TGCGCCAGCAGCTTGCGGCACTCCGGGGAGCTGTTTTTT	CASSLRHSGELFF
TRBV28	TRBD2	TRBJ2-3	.	TGTGCCAGCAGTTTTCTGGGACTAGCGGGGGGGCCCACGCAGTATTTT	CASSFLGLAGGPTQYF
TRBV12-3/TRBV12-4	.	TRBJ1-5	once	TGTGCCAGCAGTTTGAGGCAGGCAATAGGTCAGCCCCAGCATTTT	CASSLRQAIGQPQHF
TRBV5-1	TRBD1	TRBJ1-2	many	TGCGCCAGCAGCGAGGGACAGGGAAGTGGCTACACCTTC	CASSEGQGSGYTF
TRBV28	.	TRBJ1-2	.	TGTGCCAGCAGTTTCACAGGCCCGTTCGTCTATGGCTACACCTTC	CASSFTGPFVYGYTF
TRBV7-9	.	TRBJ1-6	few	TGTGCCAGCAGCTTATGGGGGGAGGGGTCACCCCTCCACTTT	CASSLWGEGSPLHF
TRBV13	TRBD2	TRBJ2-2	few	TGTGCCAGCAGCGCGAGTGGGGGGGAGATTGCCGGGGAGCTGTTTTTT	CASSASGGEIAGELFF
TRBV4-2	.	TRBJ2-3	many	TGTGCCAGCAGCCAGTACACAGATACGCAGTATTTT	CASSQYTDTQYF
TRBV27	TRBD2	TRBJ2-1	.	TGTGCCAGCAGTTTAACTAGCGGGGGGAGTAGTGAGCAGTTCTTC	CASSLTSGGSSEQFF
TRBV23-1	.	TRBJ2-7	many	TGCGCCAGCACCCCAATCCCCCCCGTAGTGGGGGGCTACGAGCAGTACTTC	CASTPIPPVVGGYEQYF
TRBV20-1	.	TRBJ2-1	many	TGCAGTGCTAGGATCTTAGTTAAGCATGAGCAGTTCTTC	CSARILVKHEQFF
TRBV6-5	TRBD1	TRBJ2-7	few	TGTGCCAGCAGTTACTCGTGGGACAGACGCTCATACCTCTACGAGCAGTACTTC	CASSYSWDRRSYLYEQYF
TRBV7-3	TRBD2	TRBJ2-3	many	TGTGCCAGCACCATCTCCGGGGGGGGCCCGGTAGATACGCAGTATTTT	CASTISGGGPVDTQYF
TRBV20-1	TRBD2	TRBJ2-3	many	TGCAGTGCCCGGGGGGGGGCCGGGGATACGCAGTATTTT	CSARGGAGDTQYF
TRBV12-3/TRBV12-4	TRBD2	TRBJ2-4	few	TGTGCCAGCAGTCAAACTAGCGTCCAGTACTTC	CASSQTSVQYF
TRBV7-2	.	TRBJ2-3	few	TGTGCCAGCAGCTTAAGAGCGGAAGATACGCAGTATTTT	CASSLRAEDTQYF
TRBV7-2	.	TRBJ2-2	few	TGTGCCAGCAGCCTATTTACCGCCGGGGAGCTGTTTTTT	CASSLFTAGELFF
TRBV5-1	TRBD2	TRBJ2-5	few	TGCGCCAGCAGCTTCCATAGCGGGGGGGGCCAAGAGACCCAGTACTTC	CASSFHSGGGQETQYF
TRBV12-3/TRBV12-4	.	TRBJ1-2	few	TGTGCCAGCATCGGGGAACAGGATTTACTCTATGGCTACACCTTC	CASIGEQDLLYGYTF
TRBV4-1	.	TRBJ1-1	many	TGCGCCAGCAGCCATGAAGGGGCCAGAAGAGCTTTCTTT	CASSHEGARRAFF
TRBV9	TRBD1	TRBJ1-6	.	TGTGCCAGCATGGACAGGGTGTTTTATAATTCACCCCTCCACTTT	CASMDRVFYNSPLHF
TRBV7-2	.	TRBJ2-3	many	TGTGCCAGCAGCTTAGGGAGGGCTGTTGGCACAGATACGCAGTATTTT	CASSLGRAVGTDTQYF